This TCR beta chain appears in the sequencing data of a study of siplizumab effects on memory and regulatory T cells. Overall study findings and caveats: No functional test confirmed suppression by proliferating siplizumab-culture Tregs. Siplizumab caused a significant drop in alloreactive sequences traceable to unstimulated CD4+ memory cells.

The CDR3 is made up of 11 amino acids. The germline V and J ends were trimmed by 2 bases and 6 bases, with 3 bases remaining between them. The germline V gene has CDR1 SGHVS and CDR2 FQNEAQ. Per individual sample, about 100,000 TCR templates were assayed. TCRdb's table, derived via immunoSEQ multiplex PCR, lists solely in-frame clones and lacks some. The sample shows approximately 100,000 clones, around 95% of them seen only once. This clone was observed a single time. Antigen: not known. The chain combines TRBV7-8 with TRBJ2-3; D call uncertain. Sequencing used Tregs sorted from blood. This TCR was recovered from a human donor in good health. The CDR3 DNA sequence: TGTGCCAGCAGCTTATGGGATACGCAGTATTTT. Translating it yields CASSLWDTQYF.